Reported below is one T cell receptor beta chain. Antigen specificity is unknown. These data are taken from a study of cytomegalovirus exposure and HLA in healthy donors. For the study at large: From HLA-typed donors, an early data release held approximately 85 million unique TCRs. Findings and caveats of the study: What a later analysis reportedly showed was that an Asian-associated ancestry cluster had fewer N-insertions than the approximately 700-donor mean. Productive status was seen about 90% or about 30% of the time for most TCR beta V segments in an earlier analysis.

This CDR3 has 13 residues. Trimming removed 4 bases at V and 3 bases at J, with 9 bases between. The germline gives CDR1 SNHLY, CDR2 FYNNEI. A multiplex PCR was run with 60 Vbeta primers and 13 Jbeta primers. Clones were read by immunoSEQ multiplex PCR, and TCRdb kept only the in-frame ones, dropping some. This repertoire shows 160,000 or so clones, about 80% found once; its top ten account for around 4.3%. The chain carries TRBV2 and TRBJ1-1; D might be TRBD1 (6 bases). The TCR originated in a man younger than 40 in good health and CMV-seronegative. Material: PBMCs. The CDR3 DNA reads as TGTGCCAGCAGTGTCCAGGGGTACACTGAAGCTTTCTTT. Protein: CASSVQGYTEAFF.